This T cell receptor (beta chain) emerged from a study of cytomegalovirus exposure and HLA in healthy donors. Overall study: Inside one of the first data releases sat around 86 million unique TCRs taken from HLA-typed donors. Study-wide points: Researchers catalogued 164 TCR beta chains as cytomegalovirus-associated. In presence/absence analyses, roughly uniform sequencing depth across donors was assumed. The study carried out a later analysis of TCR beta sequences. It associated roughly 17,000 of them with specific HLA alleles at a false discovery rate of 0.05.

This clone was counted once. Its target is not known. Use of 60 Vbeta and 13 Jbeta primers characterized the PCR. Here immunoSEQ multiplex PCR was the method, and the copy in TCRdb shows in-frame clones only, minus some. The sample consists of 95,000 to 100,000 clones, around 85% of them appearing once. Germline CDR1 SGDLS, CDR2 YYNGEE. The CDR3 is 15 amino acids. V dropped 0 bases and J dropped 6; count of bases not matched to a gene: 1. This clonotype originated in a man younger than 45 in good health and CMV-seronegative. Sequenced: PBMCs. This sequence joins TRBV9 and TRBJ2-1, with 12 nucleotides matching TRBD2. The CDR3 nucleotides are TGTGCCAGCAGCGTAGAGGGACTAGCGGGCAATGAGCAGTTCTTC. Protein sequence: CASSVEGLAGNEQFF.